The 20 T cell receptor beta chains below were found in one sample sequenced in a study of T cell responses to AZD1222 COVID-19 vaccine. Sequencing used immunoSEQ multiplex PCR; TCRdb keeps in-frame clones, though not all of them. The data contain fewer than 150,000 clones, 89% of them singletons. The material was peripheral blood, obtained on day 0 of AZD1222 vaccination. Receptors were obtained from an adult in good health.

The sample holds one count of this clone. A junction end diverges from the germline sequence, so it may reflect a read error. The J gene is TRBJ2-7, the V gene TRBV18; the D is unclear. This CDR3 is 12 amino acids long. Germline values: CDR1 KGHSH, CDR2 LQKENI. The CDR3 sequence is CASSPASFEQYF. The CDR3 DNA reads TGTGCCAGCTCACCGGCCTCCTTCGAGCAGTACTTC.

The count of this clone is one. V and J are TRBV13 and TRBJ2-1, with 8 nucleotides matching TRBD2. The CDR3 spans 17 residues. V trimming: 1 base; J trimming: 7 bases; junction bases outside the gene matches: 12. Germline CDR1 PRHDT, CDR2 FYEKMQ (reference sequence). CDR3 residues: CASSLDRRGLDQNEQFF. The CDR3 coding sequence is TGTGCCAGCAGCTTAGATCGTCGGGGACTAGACCAGAATGAGCAGTTCTTC.

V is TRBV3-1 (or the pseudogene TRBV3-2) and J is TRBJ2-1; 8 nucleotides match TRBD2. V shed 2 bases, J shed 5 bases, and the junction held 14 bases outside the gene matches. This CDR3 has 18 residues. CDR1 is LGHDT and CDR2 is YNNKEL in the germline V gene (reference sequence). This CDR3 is CASSQQDRGGLVDNEQFF. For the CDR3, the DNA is TGTGCCAGCAGCCAACAAGATCGGGGGGGACTAGTAGACAATGAGCAGTTCTTC.

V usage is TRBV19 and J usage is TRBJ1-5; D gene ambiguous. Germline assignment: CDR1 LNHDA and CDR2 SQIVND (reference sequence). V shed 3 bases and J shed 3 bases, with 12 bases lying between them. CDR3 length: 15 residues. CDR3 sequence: CASSITSGNNQPQHF. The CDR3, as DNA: TGTGCCAGTAGTATCACCTCAGGCAACAATCAGCCCCAGCATTTT.

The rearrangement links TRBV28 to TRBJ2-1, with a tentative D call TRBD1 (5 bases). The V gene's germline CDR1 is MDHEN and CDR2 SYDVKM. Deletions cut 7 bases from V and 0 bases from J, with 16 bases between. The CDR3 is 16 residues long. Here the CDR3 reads CASKGSGASSYNEQFF. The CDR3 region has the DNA TGTGCCAGCAAGGGGTCGGGCGCCAGCTCCTACAATGAGCAGTTCTTC.

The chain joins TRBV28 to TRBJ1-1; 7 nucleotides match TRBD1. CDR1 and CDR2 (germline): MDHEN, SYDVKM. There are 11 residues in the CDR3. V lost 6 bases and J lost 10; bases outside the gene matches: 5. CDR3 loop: CASRQGQRAFF. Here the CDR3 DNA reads TGTGCCAGCAGACAGGGACAGCGAGCTTTCTTT. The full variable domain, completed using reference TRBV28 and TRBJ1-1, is DVKVTQSSRYLVKRTGEKVFLECVQDMDHENMFWYRQDPGLGLRLIYFSYDVKMKEKGDIPEGYSVSREKKERFSLILESASTNQTSMYLCASRQGQRAFFGQGTRLTVV.

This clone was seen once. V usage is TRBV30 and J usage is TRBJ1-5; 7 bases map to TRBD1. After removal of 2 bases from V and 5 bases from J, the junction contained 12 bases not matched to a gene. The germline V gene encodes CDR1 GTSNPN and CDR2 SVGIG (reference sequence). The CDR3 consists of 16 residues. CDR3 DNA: TGTGCCTGGAGTTTACCGGCAGGGGGGTCGGATCAGCCCCAGCATTTT. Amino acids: CAWSLPAGGSDQPQHF.

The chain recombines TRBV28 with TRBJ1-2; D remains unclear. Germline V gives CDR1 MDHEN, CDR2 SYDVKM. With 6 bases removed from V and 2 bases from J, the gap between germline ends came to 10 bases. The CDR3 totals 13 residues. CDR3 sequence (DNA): TGTGCCAGCAGGTGGCCGTCGAACTATGGCTACACCTTC. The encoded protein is CASRWPSNYGYTF.

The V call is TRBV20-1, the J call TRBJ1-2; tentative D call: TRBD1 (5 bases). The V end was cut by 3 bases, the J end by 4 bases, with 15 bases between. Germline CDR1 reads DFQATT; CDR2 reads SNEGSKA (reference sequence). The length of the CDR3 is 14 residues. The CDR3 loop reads CSASSPGRGYGYTF. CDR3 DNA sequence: TGCAGTGCTAGTTCCCCGGGACGGGGCTATGGCTACACCTTC.

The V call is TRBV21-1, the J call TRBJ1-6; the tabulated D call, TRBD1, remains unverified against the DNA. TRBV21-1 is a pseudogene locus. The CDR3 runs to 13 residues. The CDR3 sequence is CASSTRGHSPLHF. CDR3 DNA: TGTGCCAGCAGCACTAGGGGTCATTCACCCCTCCACTTT.

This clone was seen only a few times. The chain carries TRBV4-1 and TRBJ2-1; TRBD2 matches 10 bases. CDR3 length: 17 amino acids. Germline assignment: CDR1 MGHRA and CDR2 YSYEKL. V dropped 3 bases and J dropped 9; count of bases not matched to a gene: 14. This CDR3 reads CASSQALAGVLFLEQFF. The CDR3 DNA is TGCGCCAGCAGCCAGGCCCTAGCGGGAGTGTTATTCCTTGAGCAGTTCTTC.

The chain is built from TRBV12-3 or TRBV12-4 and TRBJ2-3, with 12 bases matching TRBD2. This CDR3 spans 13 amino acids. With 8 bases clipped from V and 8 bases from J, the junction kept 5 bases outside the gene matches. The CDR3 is CASLTSGGGTQYF. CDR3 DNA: TGTGCCAGCCTGACTAGCGGGGGTGGTACGCAGTATTTT.

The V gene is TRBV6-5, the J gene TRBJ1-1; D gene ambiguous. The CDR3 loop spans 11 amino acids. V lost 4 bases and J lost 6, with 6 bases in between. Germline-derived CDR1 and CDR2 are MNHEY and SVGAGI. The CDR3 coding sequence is TGTGCCAGCAGTTCCTGGGCTGAAGCTTTCTTT. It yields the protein CASSSWAEAFF.

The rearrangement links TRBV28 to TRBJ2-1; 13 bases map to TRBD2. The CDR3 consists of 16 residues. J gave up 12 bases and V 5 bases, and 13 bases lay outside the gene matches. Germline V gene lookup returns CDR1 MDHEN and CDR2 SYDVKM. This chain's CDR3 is CASSPSAGTSGKGQFF. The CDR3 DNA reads TGTGCCAGCAGTCCCTCCGCGGGGACTAGCGGGAAGGGGCAGTTCTTC.

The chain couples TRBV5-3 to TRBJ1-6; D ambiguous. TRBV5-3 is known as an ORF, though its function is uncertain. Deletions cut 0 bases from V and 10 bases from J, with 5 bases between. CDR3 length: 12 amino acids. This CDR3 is CARSLENSPLHF. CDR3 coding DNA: TGTGCCAGAAGCTTGGAGAACTCACCCCTCCACTTT.

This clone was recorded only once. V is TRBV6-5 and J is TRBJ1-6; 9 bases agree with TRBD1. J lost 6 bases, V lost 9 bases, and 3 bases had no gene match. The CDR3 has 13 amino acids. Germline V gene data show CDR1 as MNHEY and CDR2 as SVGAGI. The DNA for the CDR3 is TGTGCCAGTACGACAGGGGGTAATTCACCCCTCCACTTT. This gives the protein CASTTGGNSPLHF.

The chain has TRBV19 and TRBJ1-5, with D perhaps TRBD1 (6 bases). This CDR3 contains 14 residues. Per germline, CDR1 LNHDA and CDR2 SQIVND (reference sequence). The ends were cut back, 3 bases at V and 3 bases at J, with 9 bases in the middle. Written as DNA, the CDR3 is TGTGCCAGTAGTATGAGGGACAACAATCAGCCCCAGCATTTT. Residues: CASSMRDNNQPQHF.

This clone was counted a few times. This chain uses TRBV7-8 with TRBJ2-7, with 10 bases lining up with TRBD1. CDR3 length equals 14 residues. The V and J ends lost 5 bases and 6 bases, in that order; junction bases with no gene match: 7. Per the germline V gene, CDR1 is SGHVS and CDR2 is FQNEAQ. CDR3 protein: CASSPIRTGGEQYF. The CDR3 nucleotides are TGTGCCAGCAGCCCAATTAGGACAGGGGGCGAGCAGTACTTC.

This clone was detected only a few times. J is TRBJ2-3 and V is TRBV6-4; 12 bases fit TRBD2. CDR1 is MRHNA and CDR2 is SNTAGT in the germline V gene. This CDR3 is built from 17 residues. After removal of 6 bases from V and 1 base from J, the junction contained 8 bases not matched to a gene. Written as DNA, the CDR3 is TGTGCCAGCAGCCCGACTAGCGGGGGAGGAGGCACAGATACGCAGTATTTT. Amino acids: CASSPTSGGGGTDTQYF.

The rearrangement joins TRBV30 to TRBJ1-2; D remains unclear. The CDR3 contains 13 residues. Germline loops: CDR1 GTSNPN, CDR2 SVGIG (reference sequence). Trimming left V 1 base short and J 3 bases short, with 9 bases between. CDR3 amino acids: CAWSGWGDYGYTF. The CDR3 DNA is TGTGCCTGGAGTGGGTGGGGAGACTATGGCTACACCTTC.